This T cell receptor beta chain emerged from a study of OX40 agonist ivuxolimab in advanced cancers. Study-level information: A male proportion of 82.7% was recorded, with mean age approximately 64 years and range roughly 23 to 90. Eligibility admitted prior anti-PD-1, anti-PD-L1 or anti-CTLA-4 therapy; about 42% had some. The study, taken as a whole, reports: Those patients achieving a partial response at 0.1-3.0 mg/kg showed among the lowest clonal expansion.

Patients were ruled out by autoimmune disease history or systemic immunosuppression. Comment on this clone: Its specificity is not known.

Only in-frame clones appear in the TCRdb table, and some are missing; sequencing was by immunoSEQ multiplex PCR. The repertoire holds approximately 94,000 clones, with around 91% as singletons. The germline CDR1 and CDR2 sequences are SGHRS and YFSETQ. The length of the CDR3 is 16 residues. V lost 1 base and J lost 5; bases outside the gene matches: 7. The sequence was obtained from an adult with an advanced solid tumor such as melanoma, head and neck, liver or kidney cancer. The rearrangement uses TRBV5-1 and TRBJ2-1, with 9 bases lining up with TRBD2. This sample comprised CD4+ or CD8+ T cells sorted from blood, obtained in a trial of the OX40 agonist ivuxolimab. The CDR3 reads CASSLWASGIDNEQFF. CDR3 bases: TGCGCCAGCAGCTTGTGGGCTAGCGGGATCGACAATGAGCAGTTCTTC. The whole variable domain, remainder taken from reference TRBV5-1 and TRBJ2-1, is KAGVTQTPRYLIKTRGQQVTLSCSPISGHRSVSWYQQTPGQGLQFLFEYFSETQRNKGNFPGRFSGRQFSNSRSEMNVSTLELGDSALYLCASSLWASGIDNEQFFGPGTRLTVL.